A single sample gave rise to the 27 T cell receptor beta chains below, sequenced in a study of vaccination and CD4 T cells after COVID-19. Sequenced with the Oncomine TCR Beta short-read assay was DNA taken from cultured CD4+ T cells. TCRdb re-called the PCR reads through MiXCR, storing one row per CDR3 protein. The table has under 6,500 distinct CDR3 sequences, 40% seen once; the top ten hold about a third. These receptors' antigens are unknown. Regarding treatment: roughly ten-day PBMC culture with coronavirus spike peptide pools or control peptides (ViraFEST assay). The sample was CD4+ T cells from blood, cultured in vitro. The receptors here all came from a human donor who had recovered from COVID-19.

V gene TRBV7-9 combines with J gene TRBJ2-1, with 7 bases that match TRBD1. The CDR3 contains 14 residues. J was trimmed by 6 bases and V by 5 bases; bases with no gene match: 7. The V gene's germline CDR1 is SEHNR and CDR2 FQNEAQ (reference sequence). The CDR3, as DNA: TGTGCCAGCAGCCCCCCGGGACAGCGCAATGAGCAGTTCTTC. Protein: CASSPPGQRNEQFF.

The V call is TRBV20-1, the J call TRBJ2-3; maybe TRBD1 (5 bases). The CDR3 runs to 14 residues. V was trimmed by 5 bases and J by 0 bases, leaving 12 bases between them. Germline V CDR1 and CDR2: DFQATT, SNEGSKA (reference sequence). DNA for the CDR3: TGCAGTGCTGCGGACAAAGGGAGCACAGATACGCAGTATTTT. Translated, it gives CSAADKGSTDTQYF.

This clonotype was counted a few times. The rearrangement joins TRBV23-1 to TRBJ1-1, with D hard to call. TRBV23-1 is noted as an ORF with a role that remains uncertain. The germline V and J ends were trimmed by 0 bases and 0 bases, with 17 bases remaining between them. The CDR3 length is 18 residues. CDR3 DNA sequence: TGCGCCAGCAGTCAATCGAGGGCCCATAACTATATGAACACTGAAGCTTTCTTT. This gives the protein CASSQSRAHNYMNTEAFF.

The chain joins TRBV7-9 to TRBJ1-2; D gene ambiguous. Trimming stripped 1 base from V and 1 base from J, with 7 bases between. From germline, CDR1 is SEHNR and CDR2 FQNEAQ (reference sequence). The CDR3 runs to 14 residues. CDR3 DNA sequence: TGTGCCAGCAGCTTAGTTCCGAATAACTATGGCTACACCTTC. This sequence encodes CASSLVPNNYGYTF. The full variable domain, its missing parts supplied by reference TRBV7-9 and TRBJ1-2, is DTGVSQNPRHKITKRGQNVTFRCDPISEHNRLYWYRQTLGQGPEFLTYFQNEAQLEKSRLLSDRFSAERPKGSFSTLEIQRTEQGDSAMYLCASSLVPNNYGYTFGSGTRLTVV.

This clonotype was seen a few times. V usage is TRBV6-5 and J usage is TRBJ2-2; weak D call: TRBD1 (5 bases). CDR3 length: 16 residues. V lost 0 bases and J 5 bases, leaving 13 bases between the germline ends. The germline V gene encodes CDR1 MNHEY and CDR2 SVGAGI. The CDR3 is CASSYSGQPETGELFF. The CDR3 bases are TGTGCCAGCAGTTACTCGGGGCAGCCGGAAACCGGGGAGCTGTTTTTT.

This clonotype showed up just once. The gene calls are TRBV30 and TRBJ2-2; TRBD2 aligns across 8 bases. The V segment lost 7 bases and the J segment 4 bases; nucleotides outside the gene matches: 11. Per germline, CDR1 GTSNPN and CDR2 SVGIG (reference sequence). The CDR3 has 15 residues. CDR3: CAFGVGGDFTGELFF. CDR3 bases: TGTGCCTTTGGAGTCGGGGGGGACTTCACCGGGGAGCTGTTTTTT. Full variable domain (missing parts from reference TRBV30 and TRBJ2-2): SQTIHQWPATLVQPVGSPLSLECTVEGTSNPNLYWYRQAAGRGLQLLFYSVGIGQISSEVPQNLSASRPQDRQFILSSKKLLLSDSGFYLCAFGVGGDFTGELFFGEGSRLTVL.

This clonotype qualifies as medium-sized (0.01 to 0.1%). V gene TRBV20-1 combines with J gene TRBJ1-2; D ambiguous. Per germline, CDR1 DFQATT and CDR2 SNEGSKA (reference sequence). This CDR3 is 11 amino acids long. Between the trimmed V and J ends, which lost 6 bases and 4 bases, there was a span of 9 bases. The CDR3 nucleotides are TGCAGTGCCCTTAACGCCTATGGCTACACCTTC. Protein sequence: CSALNAYGYTF.

This sequence joins TRBV30 and TRBJ1-1; no definite D call. The V end was cut by 3 bases, the J end by 6 bases, with 14 bases between. This CDR3 region has 13 residues. CDR1 and CDR2 (germline): GTSNPN, SVGIG (reference sequence). The CDR3 DNA reads as TGTGCCTGGAGAATTCCTCTTCCCGCTGAAGCTTTCTTT. Encoded protein: CAWRIPLPAEAFF.

This clonotype appeared a few times. The chain is built from TRBV2 and TRBJ1-1, with D unclear. V was shortened by 3 bases and J by 4 bases, with 9 bases between the two germline ends. Germline-derived CDR1 and CDR2 are SNHLY and FYNNEI. The CDR3 has 13 residues. CDR3 in amino acids: CASSEGAGTEAFF. In nucleotides, the CDR3 is TGTGCCAGCAGTGAGGGAGCGGGCACTGAAGCTTTCTTT.

This clonotype showed up just a few times. The V gene is TRBV24-1, the J gene TRBJ2-5; D may be TRBD2 (5 bases). CDR3 size: 15 residues. V was clipped by 2 bases and J by 4 bases, with 13 bases between them. The germline CDR1 and CDR2 sequences are KGHDR and SFDVKD. CDR3 loop: CATSDSRTRGETQYF. The CDR3 coding sequence is TGTGCCACCAGTGATTCAAGGACTCGGGGAGAGACCCAGTACTTC.

This clonotype showed up just a few times. An end of the junction differs from the germline gene, which may be a read error. The chain is built from TRBV7-7 and TRBJ2-2, with D possibly being TRBD2 (5 bases). Germline CDR1 is SSHAT and CDR2 is FNYEAQ (reference sequence). The CDR3 consists of 13 residues. CDR3 residues: CASSRWENGELFF. CDR3 nucleotides: TGTGCTAGCAGCCGCTGGGAGAACGGGGAGCTGTTTTTT.

This chain joins TRBV6-1 and TRBJ1-1; D not resolved. This CDR3 contains 15 residues. Per the germline V gene, CDR1 is MNHNS and CDR2 is SASEGT. V was shortened by 2 bases and J by 0 bases, with 10 bases between the two germline ends. The CDR3 nucleotides read TGTGCCAGCAGTGAAATGAGCAGGTTGAACACTGAAGCTTTCTTT. Translated: CASSEMSRLNTEAFF.

In DNA, the CDR3 is TGCAGTGCTAGAGATCCCAGCGGGAGGGCCCTTGGGGAGCAGTTCTTC. Its protein product is CSARDPSGRALGEQFF. The V call is TRBV20-1, the J call TRBJ2-1; 10 bases are a match to TRBD2. Trimming at V came to 0 bases and at J to 10 bases, leaving 12 bases not matched to a gene. Germline V gene data show CDR1 as DFQATT and CDR2 as SNEGSKA (reference sequence). There are 16 residues in the CDR3.

This clonotype was counted once. This chain uses TRBV7-9 with TRBJ2-7, with 9 bases matching TRBD2. The CDR3 consists of 15 residues. V gave up 2 bases and J gave up 2 bases; unmatched junction bases: 4. Germline V CDR1 and CDR2: SEHNR, FQNEAQ (reference sequence). The CDR3 reads CASSLYASGTYEQYF. CDR3 nucleotides: TGTGCCAGCAGCTTATATGCTAGCGGGACCTACGAGCAGTACTTC.

V gene TRBV7-2 combines with J gene TRBJ1-5; D remains unclear. Deletions cut 1 base from V and 0 bases from J, with 1 base between. CDR1 and CDR2 from the germline V gene are SGHTA and FQGNSA. This CDR3 contains 13 residues. DNA for the CDR3: TGTGCCAGCAGCTTAGATAGCAATCAGCCCCAGCATTTT. Translated, it gives CASSLDSNQPQHF.

This clonotype was recorded a few times. The V and J genes are TRBV20-1 and TRBJ2-2; D not certain. CDR1 and CDR2 (germline): DFQATT, SNEGSKA (reference sequence). Deletions cut 4 bases from V and 4 bases from J, with 13 bases between. The CDR3 runs to 14 residues. In DNA form, the CDR3 reads TGCAGTGCTATGCATGGGAAGGGCACCGGGGAGCTGTTTTTT. It translates to CSAMHGKGTGELFF.

This clonotype was picked up a small number of times. The V and J genes are TRBV10-3 and TRBJ2-7, with D perhaps matching TRBD1 (5 bases). The CDR3 is 14 amino acids. Germline assignment: CDR1 ENHRY and CDR2 SYGVKD. V dropped 1 base and J dropped 6 bases, with 13 bases sitting between them. The CDR3 bases are TGTGCCATCAGTGAGTATGGCAGGGCGGCCGAGCAGTACTTC. Translation: CAISEYGRAAEQYF.

This clonotype is medium-sized. This chain joins TRBV2 and TRBJ1-2; D is unresolved. This CDR3 has 14 amino acids. Germline-derived CDR1 and CDR2 are SNHLY and FYNNEI. V shed 1 base and J shed 3 bases, with 9 bases lying between them. The CDR3 loop is CASSEEMVYYGYTF. Written as DNA, the CDR3 is TGTGCCAGCAGTGAAGAAATGGTTTACTATGGCTACACCTTC.

The chain joins TRBV6-2 or TRBV6-3 to TRBJ1-2; D remains ambiguous. The germline gives CDR1 MNHEY, CDR2 SVGEGT. The CDR3 has 15 amino acids. V lost 5 bases, J lost 6 bases, and 19 bases lay in between. In nucleotides, the CDR3 is TGTGCCAGCAGTAATGGCATTGGGGAAATGAATGGCTACACCTTC. It specifies CASSNGIGEMNGYTF.

In regard to this clonotype: An end of the junction differs from the germline gene, which may be a read error. The chain combines TRBV20-1 with TRBJ2-5, with no clear D. Germline CDR1 DFQATT, CDR2 SNEGSKA (reference sequence). The CDR3 totals 13 residues. The CDR3 DNA follows: TGCAGTGCTAGAGGTAGTTACCAGGAGACCCAGTACTTC. Translating gives CSARGSYQETQYF.

This clonotype was recorded a few times. This sequence joins TRBV6-1 and TRBJ1-1; D is possibly TRBD1 (5 bases). The V end lost 1 base, the J end lost 2 bases, and 8 bases lay between the germline ends. The CDR3 sequence is 14 residues long. Germline V gene sequence: CDR1 MNHNS, CDR2 SASEGT. CDR3 sequence reads: CASSEVGGNTEAFF. For the CDR3, the DNA is TGTGCCAGCAGTGAAGTGGGGGGAAACACTGAAGCTTTCTTT.

In its sample, this clonotype was seen a few times. CDR3 nucleotide sequence: TGCAGTGCTAGAGTAGGCACTCTGGGCACTGAAGCTTTCTTT. It translates to CSARVGTLGTEAFF. The gene calls are TRBV20-1 and TRBJ1-1; no reliable D call. The V and J ends lost 1 base and 4 bases respectively, with 13 bases between them. The CDR3 is 14 residues long. CDR1 and CDR2 (germline): DFQATT, SNEGSKA (reference sequence).

The chain links TRBV20-1 to TRBJ1-6; D is unclear. Germline V lookup: CDR1 DFQATT, CDR2 SNEGSKA (reference sequence). V was shortened by 2 bases and J by 0 bases, with 2 bases between the two germline ends. The CDR3 spans 13 residues. CDR3 DNA sequence: TGCAGTGCTAGACGCTCCTATAATTCACCCCTCCACTTT. It encodes CSARRSYNSPLHF.

The rearrangement joins TRBV24-1 to TRBJ2-7; D is perhaps TRBD2 (5 bases). The CDR3 has 17 residues. V shed 3 bases and J shed 3 bases, with 20 bases lying between them. Germline V gene sequence: CDR1 KGHDR, CDR2 SFDVKD. In nucleotides, the CDR3 is TGTGCCACCAGTGATGTCCCCCCGGGAAGCGACGTCTACGAGCAGTACTTC. Translated, it gives CATSDVPPGSDVYEQYF.

The V and J genes are TRBV7-2 and TRBJ1-6, with D hard to call. Trimming took 1 base from V and 0 from J, leaving 13 bases between them. The CDR3 consists of 18 residues. Germline CDR1 SGHTA, CDR2 FQGNSA. The CDR3 DNA sequence: TGTGCCAGCAGCTTAGAGCGGATCAGGAGCTCCTATAATTCACCCCTCCACTTT. Residues: CASSLERIRSSYNSPLHF.

V usage is TRBV20-1 and J usage is TRBJ2-7; 10 bases are a match to TRBD2. The CDR3 consists of 14 residues. V lost 3 bases and J lost 6; bases outside the gene matches: 8. Germline V gene lookup returns CDR1 DFQATT and CDR2 SNEGSKA (reference sequence). CDR3 bases: TGCAGTGCTAGTCTTCTAGCGGGAGTCGGCGAGCAGTACTTC. Encoded protein: CSASLLAGVGEQYF.

The chain is built from TRBV5-6 and TRBJ1-1; 7 positions agree with TRBD1. Germline V gene data show CDR1 as SGHDT and CDR2 as YYEEEE. The CDR3 sequence is 15 residues long. J lost 5 bases, V lost 3 bases, and 10 bases had no gene match. CDR3 DNA sequence: TGTGCCAGCAGCTCTTCAGGGGGAATAGGGACTGAAGCTTTCTTT. It yields the protein CASSSSGGIGTEAFF. The complete variable domain, with remaining parts taken from reference TRBV5-6 and TRBJ1-1, reads DAGVTQSPTHLIKTRGQQVTLRCSPKSGHDTVSWYQQALGQGPQFIFQYYEEEERQRGNFPDRFSGHQFPNYSSELNVNALLLGDSALYLCASSSSGGIGTEAFFGQGTRLTVV.